These 31 T cell receptor beta chains came from one sample sequenced in a study of glioma-infiltrating T cells. TCR alpha and beta CDR3 regions were amplified from RNA using iRepertoire nested multiplex PCR. TCRdb re-called the multiplex PCR reads with MiXCR, one entry per CDR3 protein. Altogether 84,000 or so distinct CDR3 sequences are present, about 25% being singletons, with the ten largest covering 6.7%. The source material was glioma tissue, nonneoplastic brain tissue, or PBMCs (not recorded which). The receptors come from a human donor with low-grade glioma or glioblastoma, undergoing nonglioma brain surgery, or in good health (not recorded which).

Turning to this clonotype: A much larger clone sits a single nucleotide away, making a read error possible. V and J are TRBV2 and TRBJ2-2; possible D gene TRBD2, 6 bases. The CDR3 covers 14 residues. In germline, CDR1 is SNHLY, CDR2 FYNNEI. The CDR3 coding sequence is TGTGCCAGCAGTGAAGTAGGGTACACCGGGGGGCTGTTTTTT. Translation gives CASSEVGYTGGLFF.

This clonotype was detected ten times or more. The chain recombines TRBV20-1 with TRBJ1-1; no definite D call. CDR3 length: 14 residues. CDR1 and CDR2 from the germline V gene are DFQATT and SNEGSKA (reference sequence). Trimming stripped 1 base from V and 1 base from J, with 10 bases between. The CDR3 DNA reads TGCAGTGCTAGAGGCGGGAATTGGAACACTGAAGCTTTCTTT. It encodes CSARGGNWNTEAFF.

This chain uses TRBV10-3 with TRBJ1-6, with D perhaps TRBD1 (5 bases). V lost 8 bases to trimming and J lost 6 bases, with 11 bases between them. Germline V CDR1 and CDR2: ENHRY, SYGVKD. The CDR3 length is 13 residues. CDR3 DNA sequence: TGTGCCATCCGAGGGGAGCTTAATTCACCCCTCCACTTT. Protein product: CAIRGELNSPLHF.

This clonotype appeared a few times. The CDR3 nucleotides are TGTGCCAGCAGCTTAAACGATTTGCGCGGGGGCAATGAGCAGTTCTTC. This encodes CASSLNDLRGGNEQFF. V gene TRBV7-2 combines with J gene TRBJ2-1; TRBD2 agrees at 7 bases. The CDR3 extends over 16 amino acids. The germline CDR1 and CDR2 sequences are SGHTA and FQGNSA. V was clipped by 2 bases and J by 6 bases; unmatched bases: 10.

This clonotype showed up many times. The chain uses TRBV7-2 and TRBJ1-1; the D is unclear. This CDR3 has 14 amino acids. Per germline, CDR1 SGHTA and CDR2 FQGNSA. V was trimmed by 3 bases and J by 0 bases, leaving 8 bases between them. CDR3 DNA sequence: TGTGCCAGCAGCTTCGGACCGTTGAACACTGAAGCTTTCTTT. Protein sequence: CASSFGPLNTEAFF.

This clonotype was seen ten or more times. V gene TRBV4-1 combines with J gene TRBJ2-7; the match to TRBD2 covers 8 bases. Germline V gives CDR1 MGHRA, CDR2 YSYEKL. This CDR3 comprises 15 residues. Trimming took 5 bases from V and 4 from J; bases not matched to a gene: 10. Here the CDR3 DNA reads TGCGCCAGCAGCTCAGCGGGAGTTCATCGGTACGAGCAGTACTTC. As protein: CASSSAGVHRYEQYF.

This clonotype was seen at least ten times. The J gene is TRBJ2-5, the V gene TRBV4-1; D uncertain. V was trimmed by 0 bases and J by 7 bases, leaving 9 bases between them. CDR1 MGHRA and CDR2 YSYEKL come from the germline V gene. The CDR3 length is 13 residues. CDR3 loop: CASSQEPVGTQYF. In DNA form, the CDR3 reads TGCGCCAGCAGCCAAGAACCGGTAGGGACCCAGTACTTC.

This clonotype was counted many times. This chain uses TRBV7-2 with TRBJ1-4, with TRBD1 matching over 8 bases. Germline loops: CDR1 SGHTA, CDR2 FQGNSA. This CDR3 comprises 15 residues. J gave up 4 bases and V 3 bases, and 4 bases lay outside the gene matches. This CDR3 is CASSLDRAINEKLFF. The CDR3 DNA follows: TGTGCCAGCAGCTTGGACAGGGCCATTAATGAAAAACTGTTTTTT.

The genes are TRBV6-2 or TRBV6-3 and TRBJ2-1, with 9 positions matching TRBD2. V lost 6 bases to trimming and J lost 3 bases; unmatched junction nucleotides: 9. Germline lookup yields CDR1 MNHEY and CDR2 SVGEGT. CDR3 length: 16 residues. CDR3 DNA: TGTGCCAGCAGCCCCTCTCCGACTAGCGGCTACAATGAGCAGTTCTTC. It yields the protein CASSPSPTSGYNEQFF.

V usage is TRBV10-2 and J usage is TRBJ2-7; D may be TRBD2 (6 bases). The V and J ends lost 6 bases and 3 bases respectively, with 21 bases between them. The germline gives CDR1 WSHSY, CDR2 SAAADI. This CDR3 is 16 amino acids long. The CDR3 sequence: CASSYQGRLGGYEQYF. In DNA form, the CDR3 reads TGCGCCAGCAGCTACCAGGGAAGATTGGGAGGCTACGAGCAGTACTTC.

A few counts support this clonotype. V and J are TRBV7-9 and TRBJ1-2; TRBD1 aligns across 8 bases. J was trimmed by 4 bases and V by 3 bases; bases with no gene match: 1. Germline CDR1 and CDR2: SEHNR and FQNEAQ (reference sequence). The CDR3 extends over 13 amino acids. The CDR3 loop is CASSFTGGYGYTF. The CDR3 DNA reads as TGTGCCAGCAGCTTTACAGGGGGCTATGGCTACACCTTC.

This clonotype has a handful of counts. This CDR3 is missing its conserved last phenylalanine or tryptophan, likely due to a read error. The V and J genes are TRBV19 and TRBJ1-2; 7 bases fit TRBD1. The CDR3 loop spans 13 amino acids. Germline-derived CDR1 and CDR2 are LNHDA and SQIVND (reference sequence). V shed 4 bases, J shed 8 bases, and the junction held 7 bases outside the gene matches. CDR3 bases: TGTGCCAGTAGTACCCTGACAGGGTACGGCTACACCCTC. Residues: CASSTLTGYGYTL.

Ten or more counts support this clonotype. The chain recombines TRBV19 with TRBJ2-1, with D tentatively TRBD1 or TRBD2 (5 bases each). The V gene's germline CDR1 is LNHDA and CDR2 SQIVND (reference sequence). Trimming pared 5 bases from V and 4 bases from J, leaving 18 bases between. This CDR3 spans 16 amino acids. The CDR3 DNA sequence: TGTGCCAGTAGTCCATCACCCGGGACGGCTTACAATGAGCAGTTCTTC. It encodes CASSPSPGTAYNEQFF.

There are many counts of this clonotype. In DNA, the CDR3 is TGTGCCAGCAGCCGTGACAGCGGTCGCTCCTACAATGAGCAGTTCTTC. It specifies CASSRDSGRSYNEQFF. The V call is TRBV5-4, the J call TRBJ2-1; possibly TRBD1 or TRBD2 for D (5 bases each). The CDR3 consists of 16 residues. Trimming removed 4 bases at V and 0 bases at J, with 14 bases between. The germline V gene has CDR1 SGHNT and CDR2 YYREEE (reference sequence).

This clonotype was recorded many times. The chain employs TRBV7-6 and TRBJ2-1, with TRBD2 matching over 10 bases. CDR3 size: 17 residues. The V and J ends lost 5 bases and 0 bases, in that order; junction bases with no gene match: 7. CDR1 is SGHVS, CDR2 FNYEAQ, per germline. The CDR3: CASSPRTSGFSYNEQFF. DNA of the CDR3: TGTGCCAGCAGCCCAAGGACTAGCGGTTTCTCCTACAATGAGCAGTTCTTC.

The chain combines TRBV3-1 with TRBJ2-7; maybe TRBD2 (5 bases). The CDR3 is made up of 15 amino acids. With 5 bases removed from V and 0 bases from J, the gap between germline ends came to 14 bases. Germline lookup yields CDR1 LGHDT and CDR2 YNNKEL (reference sequence). The CDR3 DNA reads as TGTGCCAGCAGCTTGAGGGTCCAACCCTCCTACGAGCAGTACTTC. This translates into CASSLRVQPSYEQYF.

This clonotype was seen many times. The V gene is TRBV6-1, the J gene TRBJ2-2, with 10 bases that match TRBD2. CDR3 length equals 18 residues. Germline V CDR1 and CDR2: MNHNS, SASEGT. V lost 5 bases and J lost 5; bases outside the gene matches: 14. The CDR3 coding sequence is TGTGCCAGCAGTTACAGTCGGGCTAGCGGGAGAGGGACCGGGGAGCTGTTTTTT. Translation: CASSYSRASGRGTGELFF.

The table lists this clonotype with many counts. J is TRBJ1-4 and V is TRBV6-1, with D tentatively TRBD1 (6 bases). Per germline, CDR1 MNHNS and CDR2 SASEGT. This CDR3 spans 14 amino acids. The ends were cut back, 5 bases at V and 8 bases at J, with 15 bases in the middle. CDR3 sequence: CASSIQTGGEKLFF. CDR3 DNA: TGTGCCAGCAGTATACAGACAGGTGGCGAAAAACTGTTTTTT.

The table lists this clonotype with many counts. This chain joins TRBV6-1 and TRBJ2-7, with 12 bases lining up with TRBD2. V shed 5 bases, J shed 1 base, and the junction held 6 bases outside the gene matches. The CDR3 is made up of 16 amino acids. Germline V gene sequence: CDR1 MNHNS, CDR2 SASEGT. CDR3 amino acids: CASSPASGRASYEQYF. In DNA form, the CDR3 reads TGTGCCAGCAGTCCGGCTAGCGGGAGGGCGTCCTACGAGCAGTACTTC.

This clonotype was picked up a small number of times. At one end the junction does not follow the germline gene, possibly because of a read error. CDR3 nucleotide sequence: TGTGCCGGCAGCTTGACGGGAAGCACAGATACGCAGTATTTT. Translated, it gives CAGSLTGSTDTQYF. The rearrangement joins TRBV7-9 to TRBJ2-3, with D maybe TRBD2 (5 bases). Per germline, CDR1 SEHNR and CDR2 FQNEAQ (reference sequence). The CDR3 covers 14 residues.

The chain has TRBV18 and TRBJ2-7, with TRBD2 matching 7 bases. Germline V gives CDR1 KGHSH, CDR2 LQKENI. V dropped 1 base and J dropped 4; count of bases not matched to a gene: 7. The CDR3 extends over 15 amino acids. The CDR3 loop reads CASSPRRGSTYEQYF. CDR3 coding DNA: TGTGCCAGCTCACCACGGCGCGGGAGTACGTACGAGCAGTACTTC.

In its sample, this clonotype was seen many times. The V gene is TRBV7-2, the J gene TRBJ2-5; D remains unclear. The V and J ends lost 5 bases and 4 bases respectively, with 11 bases between them. This CDR3 has 13 amino acids. Germline assignment: CDR1 SGHTA and CDR2 FQGNSA. This CDR3 is CASSRHPSETQYF. For the CDR3, the DNA is TGTGCCAGCAGCCGCCATCCCTCAGAGACCCAGTACTTC.

This clonotype qualifies as medium-sized. The V call is TRBV20-1, the J call TRBJ1-2; 10 positions agree with TRBD1. This CDR3 comprises 12 residues. The germline gives CDR1 DFQATT, CDR2 SNEGSKA (reference sequence). V was pared by 6 bases and J by 4 bases, with 2 bases of the junction left unmatched. CDR3 amino acids: CSAGTGAYGYTF. CDR3 in DNA: TGCAGTGCAGGGACAGGGGCCTATGGCTACACCTTC.

This clonotype was counted at least ten times. This chain links TRBV11-2 with TRBJ2-1; D call uncertain. Germline V CDR1 and CDR2: SGHAT, FQNNGV. The V and J ends lost 4 bases and 5 bases respectively, with 15 bases between them. The CDR3 runs to 15 residues. This chain's CDR3 is CASSSLEVWDNEQFF. DNA of the CDR3: TGTGCCAGCAGCTCCCTTGAGGTTTGGGACAATGAGCAGTTCTTC.

Notes on this clonotype: The junction and the germline gene differ at one end; a read error may be behind it. The chain recombines TRBV12-3 or TRBV12-4 with TRBJ2-5; 7 bases fit TRBD2. The CDR3 runs 13 residues. The CDR3 region has the DNA TGTGCCAGCAGACTCGGACTAGAGGAGACCCGGTACTTC. It translates to CASRLGLEETRYF.

Regarding this clonotype: A read error is possible here, since a much larger clone lies one base away. V is TRBV18 and J is TRBJ2-7, with 11 bases matching TRBD2. The V gene's germline CDR1 is KGHSH and CDR2 LQKENI. V lost 3 bases to trimming and J lost 4 bases; unmatched junction nucleotides: 11. The CDR3 sequence is 17 residues long. In nucleotides, the CDR3 is TGTGCCAGCTCACCGGGGCAAGTGCCTAGCGGGAGGTACGAGCAGTACTTC. It yields the protein CASSPGQVPSGRYEQYF.

Ten or more counts support this clonotype. The chain carries TRBV2 and TRBJ1-5; no definite D call. The germline CDR1 and CDR2 sequences are SNHLY and FYNNEI. The CDR3 is made up of 14 amino acids. V lost 4 bases and J 4 bases, leaving 11 bases between the germline ends. For the CDR3, the DNA is TGTGCCAGCAGTGTCGTGGGGAGGAATCAGCCCCAGCATTTT. It translates to CASSVVGRNQPQHF.

Many counts were recorded for this clonotype. The chain employs TRBV20-1 and TRBJ1-5; D possibly corresponds to TRBD1 (5 bases). V lost 3 bases to trimming and J lost 6 bases, with 15 bases between them. Per the germline V gene, CDR1 is DFQATT and CDR2 is SNEGSKA (reference sequence). This CDR3 comprises 14 residues. The CDR3 spells CSASGQGIFQPQHF. The DNA for the CDR3 is TGCAGTGCTAGCGGCCAGGGAATATTTCAGCCCCAGCATTTT.

In its sample, this clonotype was seen many times. This rearrangement joins TRBV20-1 to TRBJ2-7; 11 nucleotides agree with TRBD1. In germline, CDR1 is DFQATT, CDR2 SNEGSKA (reference sequence). Trimming cost V 2 bases and J 1 base; bases outside gene matches: 7. This CDR3 region has 16 residues. CDR3 sequence: CSARPLGQGASYEQYF. The CDR3 nucleotides read TGCAGTGCTAGACCCTTAGGACAGGGGGCTTCCTACGAGCAGTACTTC.

In this sample, this clonotype turned up a few times. The chain carries TRBV5-4 and TRBJ1-2; no definite D call. Trimming pared 3 bases from V and 2 bases from J, leaving 11 bases between. The CDR3 loop spans 14 amino acids. The germline gives CDR1 SGHNT, CDR2 YYREEE (reference sequence). CDR3 DNA: TGTGCCAGCAGCTCACGGCAGGACAACTATGGCTACACCTTC. Translated: CASSSRQDNYGYTF.

This clonotype has a count of ten or more. The J gene is TRBJ2-7, the V gene TRBV28, with D perhaps matching TRBD1 (6 bases). The V gene's germline CDR1 is MDHEN and CDR2 SYDVKM. The ends were cut back, 3 bases at V and 2 bases at J, with 8 bases in the middle. This CDR3 has 13 residues. The chain's CDR3 is CASSFSGAYEQYF. In DNA, the CDR3 is TGTGCCAGCAGTTTTTCAGGGGCCTACGAGCAGTACTTC.